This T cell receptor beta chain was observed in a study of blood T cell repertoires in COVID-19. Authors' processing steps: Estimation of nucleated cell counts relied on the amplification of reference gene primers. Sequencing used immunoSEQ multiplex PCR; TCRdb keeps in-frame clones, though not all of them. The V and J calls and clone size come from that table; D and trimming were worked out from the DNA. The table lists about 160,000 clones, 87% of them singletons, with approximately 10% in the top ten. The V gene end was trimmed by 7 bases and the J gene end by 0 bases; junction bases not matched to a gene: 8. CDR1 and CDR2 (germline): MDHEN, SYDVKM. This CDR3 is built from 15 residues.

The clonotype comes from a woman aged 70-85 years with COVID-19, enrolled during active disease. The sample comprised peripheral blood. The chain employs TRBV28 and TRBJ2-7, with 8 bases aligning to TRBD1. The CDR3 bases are TGTGCCAGCACCCCCCGGGACAGGCCCTCCTACGAGCAGTACTTC. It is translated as CASTPRDRPSYEQYF.